This TCR beta chain was sequenced during a study of blood T cell repertoires in COVID-19. This CDR3 is 16 amino acids long. The V and J ends lost 6 bases and 8 bases, in that order; junction bases with no gene match: 8. Looked up from germline, CDR1 is MDHEN and CDR2 is SYDVKM. Authors' processing steps: Estimated nucleated cell counts came from reference gene primer amplification. Produced via immunoSEQ multiplex PCR; TCRdb's table is partial and in-frame only. The DNA was the basis for D and trimming; V, J and clone size are from that table. The sample records roughly 250,000 clones, 82% being singletons. This clone was seen only a few times.

The rearrangement joins TRBV28 to TRBJ2-2, with TRBD2 matching over 14 bases. This clonotype was sampled from a woman of 80 years or more with active or convalescent COVID-19. The sequenced sample was peripheral blood. This CDR3 is CASRTGLAGVSGELFF. The CDR3 DNA reads as TGTGCCAGCAGGACGGGACTAGCGGGGGTTTCTGGGGAGCTGTTTTTT.